This T cell receptor beta chain was sequenced for a study of T cell responses to AZD1222 COVID-19 vaccine. V shed 4 bases, J shed 4 bases, and the junction held 3 bases outside the gene matches. The CDR3 loop spans 15 amino acids. Looked up from germline, CDR1 is MRHNA and CDR2 is SNTAGT. TCRdb keeps only in-frame clones here, not all; method: immunoSEQ multiplex PCR. The sample shows tens of thousands of clones, about 90% of them seen only once. This rearrangement joins TRBV6-4 to TRBJ2-1; TRBD2 matches at 11 bases. The TCR comes from an adult in good health. Sequenced here: peripheral blood, sampled on day 0 of AZD1222 vaccination. DNA for the CDR3: TGTGCCAGCAGTGTAGCGGGGGGGCAGTACAATGAGCAGTTCTTC. It translates to CASSVAGGQYNEQFF.